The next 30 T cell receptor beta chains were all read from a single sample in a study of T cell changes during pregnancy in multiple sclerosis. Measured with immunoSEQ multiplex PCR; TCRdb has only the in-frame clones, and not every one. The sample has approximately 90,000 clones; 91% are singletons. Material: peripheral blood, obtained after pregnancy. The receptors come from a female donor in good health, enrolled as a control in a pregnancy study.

CDR3 DNA sequence: TGTGCCAGCAGCCAGGAAGAGCGACAGGGTCAACCTGAAGCTTTCTTT. Its protein is CASSQEERQGQPEAFF. The chain employs TRBV6-4 and TRBJ1-1; TRBD1 agrees at 7 bases. The junction had 16 bases not matched to a gene; V was cut back by 6 bases and J by 6 bases. Germline CDR1 and CDR2: MRHNA and SNTAGT. This CDR3 comprises 16 residues.

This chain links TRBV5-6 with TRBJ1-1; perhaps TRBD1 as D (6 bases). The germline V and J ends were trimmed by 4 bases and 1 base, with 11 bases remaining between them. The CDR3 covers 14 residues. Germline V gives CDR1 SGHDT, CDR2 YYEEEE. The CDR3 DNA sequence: TGTGCCAGCAGCCCCGGGACAAAGAACACTGAAGCTTTCTTT. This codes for CASSPGTKNTEAFF.

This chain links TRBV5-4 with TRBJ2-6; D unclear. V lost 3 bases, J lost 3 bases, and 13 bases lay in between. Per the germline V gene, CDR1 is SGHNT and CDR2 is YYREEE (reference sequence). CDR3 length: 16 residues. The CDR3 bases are TGTGCCAGCAGCTCACAGTGGCGTTTTGGGGCCAACGTCCTGACTTTC. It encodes CASSSQWRFGANVLTF.

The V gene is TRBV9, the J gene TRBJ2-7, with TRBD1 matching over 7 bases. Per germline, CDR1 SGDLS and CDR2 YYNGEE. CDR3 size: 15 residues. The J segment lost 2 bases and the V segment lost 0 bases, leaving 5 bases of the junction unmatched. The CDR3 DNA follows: TGTGCCAGCAGCGTAGGAGGCACAGGGGCCTACGAGCAGTACTTC. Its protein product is CASSVGGTGAYEQYF.

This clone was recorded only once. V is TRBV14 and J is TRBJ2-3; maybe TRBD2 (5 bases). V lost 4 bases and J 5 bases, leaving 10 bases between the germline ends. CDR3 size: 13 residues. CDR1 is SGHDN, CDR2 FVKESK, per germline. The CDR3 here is CASSPRGLDTQYF. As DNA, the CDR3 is TGTGCCAGCAGCCCCAGAGGGTTAGATACGCAGTATTTT.

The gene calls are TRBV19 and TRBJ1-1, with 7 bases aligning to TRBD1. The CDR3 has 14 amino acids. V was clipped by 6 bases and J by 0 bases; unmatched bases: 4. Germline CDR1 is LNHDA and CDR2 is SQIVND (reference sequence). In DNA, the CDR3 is TGTGCCAGTAGAAGGGGGCACTTGAACACTGAAGCTTTCTTT. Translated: CASRRGHLNTEAFF.

For the CDR3, the DNA is TGTGCCAGTAGTATGTCGTTCTCTGGAAACACCATATATTTT. This gives the protein CASSMSFSGNTIYF. This rearrangement joins TRBV19 to TRBJ1-3, with D hard to call. Trimming stripped 3 bases from V and 0 bases from J, with 6 bases between. This CDR3 region has 14 residues. From germline, CDR1 is LNHDA and CDR2 SQIVND (reference sequence).

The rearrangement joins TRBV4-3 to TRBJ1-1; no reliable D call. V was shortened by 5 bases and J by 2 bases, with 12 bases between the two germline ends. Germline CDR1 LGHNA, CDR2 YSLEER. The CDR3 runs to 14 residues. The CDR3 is CASSYGSVNTEAFF. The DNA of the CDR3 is TGCGCCAGCAGCTACGGGTCAGTTAACACTGAAGCTTTCTTT.

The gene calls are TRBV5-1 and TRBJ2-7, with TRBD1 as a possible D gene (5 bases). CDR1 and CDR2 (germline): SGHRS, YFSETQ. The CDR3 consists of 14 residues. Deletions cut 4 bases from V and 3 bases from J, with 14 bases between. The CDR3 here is CASSPPTANYEQYF. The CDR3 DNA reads TGCGCCAGCAGCCCCCCGACAGCCAACTACGAGCAGTACTTC.

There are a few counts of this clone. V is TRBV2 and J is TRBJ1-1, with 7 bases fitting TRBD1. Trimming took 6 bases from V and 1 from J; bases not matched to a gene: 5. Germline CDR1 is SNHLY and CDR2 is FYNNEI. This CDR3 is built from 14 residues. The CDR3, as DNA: TGTGCCAGCAGGTCGGGACAGAGGAACACTGAAGCTTTCTTT. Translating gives CASRSGQRNTEAFF.

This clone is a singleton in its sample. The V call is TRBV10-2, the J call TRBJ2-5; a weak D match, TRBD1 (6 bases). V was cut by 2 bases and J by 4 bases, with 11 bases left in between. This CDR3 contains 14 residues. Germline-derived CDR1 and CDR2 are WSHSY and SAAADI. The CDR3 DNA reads TGCGCCAGCAGTGAGGCAGGGGCCGGAGAGACCCAGTACTTC. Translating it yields CASSEAGAGETQYF.

In DNA form, the CDR3 reads TGTGCCAGCAGCCGAGCGGGGGGGCCTCCTACGCAGTATTTT. Amino acids: CASSRAGGPPTQYF. This chain connects TRBV7-2 to TRBJ2-3, with TRBD2 matching 10 bases. Looked up from germline, CDR1 is SGHTA and CDR2 is FQGNSA. The CDR3 runs 14 residues. With 5 bases clipped from V and 8 bases from J, the junction kept 7 bases outside the gene matches.

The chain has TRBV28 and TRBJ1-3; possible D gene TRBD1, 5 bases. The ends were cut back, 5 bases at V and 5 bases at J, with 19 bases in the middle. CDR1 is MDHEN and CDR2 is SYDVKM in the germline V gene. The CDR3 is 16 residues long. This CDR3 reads CASSASGQGGRNTIYF. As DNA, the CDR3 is TGTGCCAGCAGTGCGTCCGGCCAGGGAGGTAGAAACACCATATATTTT. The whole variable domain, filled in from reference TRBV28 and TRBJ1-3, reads DVKVTQSSRYLVKRTGEKVFLECVQDMDHENMFWYRQDPGLGLRLIYFSYDVKMKEKGDIPEGYSVSREKKERFSLILESASTNQTSMYLCASSASGQGGRNTIYFGEGSWLTVV.

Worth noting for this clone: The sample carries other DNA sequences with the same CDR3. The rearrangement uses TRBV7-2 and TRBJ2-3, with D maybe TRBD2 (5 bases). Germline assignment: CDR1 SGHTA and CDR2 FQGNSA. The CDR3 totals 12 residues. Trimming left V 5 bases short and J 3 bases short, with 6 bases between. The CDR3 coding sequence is TGTGCCAGCAGCCGAGGGACAGATACGCAGTATTTT. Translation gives CASSRGTDTQYF.

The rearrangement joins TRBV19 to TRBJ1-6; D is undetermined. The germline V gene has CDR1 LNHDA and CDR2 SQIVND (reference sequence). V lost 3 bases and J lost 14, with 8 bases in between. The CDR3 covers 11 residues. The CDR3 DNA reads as TGTGCCAGTAGTATGGATGGAGCCCTCCACTTT. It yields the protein CASSMDGALHF.

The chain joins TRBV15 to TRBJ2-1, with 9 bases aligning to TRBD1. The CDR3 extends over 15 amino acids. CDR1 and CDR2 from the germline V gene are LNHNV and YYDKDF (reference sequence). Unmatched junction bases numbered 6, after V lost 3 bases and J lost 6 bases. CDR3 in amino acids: CATSSRDRVTNEQFF. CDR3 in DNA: TGTGCCACCAGCAGCCGGGACAGGGTGACCAATGAGCAGTTCTTC. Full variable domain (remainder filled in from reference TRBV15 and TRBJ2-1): DAMVIQNPRYQVTQFGKPVTLSCSQTLNHNVMYWYQQKSSQAPKLLFHYYDKDFNNEADTPDNFQSRRPNTSFCFLDIRSPGLGDTAMYLCATSSRDRVTNEQFFGPGTRLTVL.

CDR3 loop: CASSGGALMNTEAFF. The CDR3 DNA follows: TGTGCCAGTAGCGGGGGAGCCCTCATGAACACTGAAGCTTTCTTT. This chain links TRBV19 with TRBJ1-1, with a possible D match to TRBD1 (5 bases). CDR1 and CDR2 (germline): LNHDA, SQIVND (reference sequence). V lost 6 bases to trimming and J lost 0 bases, with 14 bases between them. The CDR3 extends over 15 amino acids.

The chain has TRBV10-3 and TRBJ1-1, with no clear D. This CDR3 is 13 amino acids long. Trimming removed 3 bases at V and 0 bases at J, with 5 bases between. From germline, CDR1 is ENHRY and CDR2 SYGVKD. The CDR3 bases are TGTGCCATCAGTGAAACAGTGAACACTGAAGCTTTCTTT. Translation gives CAISETVNTEAFF.

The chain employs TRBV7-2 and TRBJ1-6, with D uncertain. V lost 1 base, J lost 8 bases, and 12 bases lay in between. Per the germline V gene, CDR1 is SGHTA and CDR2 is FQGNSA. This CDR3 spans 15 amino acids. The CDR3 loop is CASSLDGGSDSPLHF. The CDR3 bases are TGTGCCAGCAGCTTAGATGGTGGCTCTGATTCACCCCTCCACTTT.

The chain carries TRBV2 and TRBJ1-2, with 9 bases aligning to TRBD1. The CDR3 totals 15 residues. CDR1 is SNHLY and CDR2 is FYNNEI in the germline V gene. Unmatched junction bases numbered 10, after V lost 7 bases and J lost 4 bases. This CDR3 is CASTGRTGDRYGYTF. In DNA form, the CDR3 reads TGTGCCAGCACCGGACGGACAGGGGATCGCTATGGCTACACCTTC.

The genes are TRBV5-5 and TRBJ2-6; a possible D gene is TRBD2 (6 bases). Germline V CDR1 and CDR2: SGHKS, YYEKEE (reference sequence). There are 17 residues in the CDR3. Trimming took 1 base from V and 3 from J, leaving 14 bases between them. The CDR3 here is CASSLFGGTVGANVLTF. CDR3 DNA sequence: TGTGCCAGCAGCTTGTTTGGCGGGACGGTTGGGGCCAACGTCCTGACTTTC.

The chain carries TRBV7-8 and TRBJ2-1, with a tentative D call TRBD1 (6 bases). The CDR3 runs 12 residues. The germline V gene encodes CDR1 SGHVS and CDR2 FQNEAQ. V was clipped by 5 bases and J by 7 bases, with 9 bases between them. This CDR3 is CASSPQGNEQFF. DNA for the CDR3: TGTGCCAGCAGCCCACAGGGAAATGAGCAGTTCTTC.

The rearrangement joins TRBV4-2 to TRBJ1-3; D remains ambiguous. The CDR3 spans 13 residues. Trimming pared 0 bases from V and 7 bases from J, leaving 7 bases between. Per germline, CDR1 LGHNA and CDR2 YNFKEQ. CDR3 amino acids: CASSQDEGNTIYF. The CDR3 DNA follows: TGTGCCAGCAGCCAAGATGAGGGCAACACCATATATTTT.

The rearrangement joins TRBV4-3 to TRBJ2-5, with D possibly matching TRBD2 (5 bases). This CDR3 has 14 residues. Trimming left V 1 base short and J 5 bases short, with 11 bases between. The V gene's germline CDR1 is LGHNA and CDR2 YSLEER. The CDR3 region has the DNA TGCGCCAGCAGCCAAGCCCCCAAGCGGGAGACCCAGTACTTC. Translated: CASSQAPKRETQYF.

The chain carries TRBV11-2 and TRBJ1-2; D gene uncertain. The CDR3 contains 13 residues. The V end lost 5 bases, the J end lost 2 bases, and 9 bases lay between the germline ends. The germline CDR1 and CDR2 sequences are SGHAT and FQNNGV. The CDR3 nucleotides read TGTGCCAGCAGCCCGACTCCGAACTATGGCTACACCTTC. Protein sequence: CASSPTPNYGYTF. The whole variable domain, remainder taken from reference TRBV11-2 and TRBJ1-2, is EAGVAQSPRYKIIEKRQSVAFWCNPISGHATLYWYQQILGQGPKLLIQFQNNGVVDDSQLPKDRFSAERLKGVDSTLKIQPAKLEDSAVYLCASSPTPNYGYTFGSGTRLTVV.

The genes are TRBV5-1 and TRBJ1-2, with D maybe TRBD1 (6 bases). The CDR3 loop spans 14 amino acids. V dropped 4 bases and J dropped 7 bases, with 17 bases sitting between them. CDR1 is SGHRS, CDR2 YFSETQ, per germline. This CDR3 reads CASSPGGTETGYTF. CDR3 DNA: TGCGCCAGCAGCCCGGGGGGCACCGAGACTGGCTACACCTTC.

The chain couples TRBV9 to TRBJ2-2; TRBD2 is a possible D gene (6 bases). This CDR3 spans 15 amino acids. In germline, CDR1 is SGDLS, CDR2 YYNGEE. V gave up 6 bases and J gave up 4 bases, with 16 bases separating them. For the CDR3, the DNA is TGTGCCAGCAACAGAGGAGGGGCGGGCACCGGGGAGCTGTTTTTT. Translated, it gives CASNRGGAGTGELFF.

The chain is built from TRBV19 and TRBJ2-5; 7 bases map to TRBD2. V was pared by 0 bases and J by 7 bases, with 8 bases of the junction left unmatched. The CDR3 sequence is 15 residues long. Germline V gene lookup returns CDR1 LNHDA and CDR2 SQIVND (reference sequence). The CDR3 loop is CASSIEGGSRVTQYF. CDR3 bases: TGTGCCAGTAGTATAGAGGGCGGGAGTCGAGTGACCCAGTACTTC.

CDR3 sequence (DNA): TGCGCCAGCAGCCAAGAGAGAGGAGGCTACGAGCAGTACTTC. Protein sequence: CASSQERGGYEQYF. The rearrangement joins TRBV4-3 to TRBJ2-5; D may be TRBD2 (5 bases). Gene TRBJ2-7 matches the end of the DNA better, so the J call may be wrong. From germline, CDR1 is LGHNA and CDR2 YSLEER. There are 14 residues in the CDR3.

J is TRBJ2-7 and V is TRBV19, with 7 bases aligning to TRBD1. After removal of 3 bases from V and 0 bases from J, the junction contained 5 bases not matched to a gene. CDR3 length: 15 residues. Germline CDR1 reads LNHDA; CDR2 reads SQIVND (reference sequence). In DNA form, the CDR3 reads TGTGCCAGTAGTATGGTTAGGGACAGCTCCTACGAGCAGTACTTC. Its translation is CASSMVRDSSYEQYF. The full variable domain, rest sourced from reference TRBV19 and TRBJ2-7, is DGGITQSPKYLFRKEGQNVTLSCEQNLNHDAMYWYRQDPGQGLRLIYYSQIVNDFQKGDIAEGYSVSREKKESFPLTVTSAQKNPTAFYLCASSMVRDSSYEQYFGPGTRLTVT.